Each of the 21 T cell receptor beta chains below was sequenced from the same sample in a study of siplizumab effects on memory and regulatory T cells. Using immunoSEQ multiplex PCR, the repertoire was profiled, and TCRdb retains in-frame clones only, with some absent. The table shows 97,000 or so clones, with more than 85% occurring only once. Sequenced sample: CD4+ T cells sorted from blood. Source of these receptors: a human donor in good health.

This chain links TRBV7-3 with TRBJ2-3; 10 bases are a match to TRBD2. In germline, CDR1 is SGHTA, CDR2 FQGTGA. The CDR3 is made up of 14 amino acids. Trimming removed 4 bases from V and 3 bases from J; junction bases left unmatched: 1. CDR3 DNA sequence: TGTGCCAGCAGCTCTAGCGGGAGTACAGATACGCAGTATTTT. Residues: CASSSSGSTDTQYF.

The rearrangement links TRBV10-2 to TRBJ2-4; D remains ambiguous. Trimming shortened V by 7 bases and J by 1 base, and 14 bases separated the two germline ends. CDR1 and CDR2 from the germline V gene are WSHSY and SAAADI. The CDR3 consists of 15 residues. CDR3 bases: TGCGCCAGCACCTTTAGGCCCTTGGCCAAAAACATTCAGTACTTC. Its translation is CASTFRPLAKNIQYF.

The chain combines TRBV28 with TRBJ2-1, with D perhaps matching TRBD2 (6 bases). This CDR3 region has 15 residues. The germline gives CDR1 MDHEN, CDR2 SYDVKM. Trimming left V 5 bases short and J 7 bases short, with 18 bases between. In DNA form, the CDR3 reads TGTGCCAGCAGTCCTCCTGGAGGGAGAGGGAATGAGCAGTTCTTC. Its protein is CASSPPGGRGNEQFF.

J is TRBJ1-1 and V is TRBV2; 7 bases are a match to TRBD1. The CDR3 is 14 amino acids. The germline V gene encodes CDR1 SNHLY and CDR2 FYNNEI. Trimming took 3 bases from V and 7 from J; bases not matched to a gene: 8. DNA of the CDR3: TGTGCCAGCAGTGATCAGGGGGGTGAGGGTGAAGCTTTCTTT. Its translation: CASSDQGGEGEAFF.

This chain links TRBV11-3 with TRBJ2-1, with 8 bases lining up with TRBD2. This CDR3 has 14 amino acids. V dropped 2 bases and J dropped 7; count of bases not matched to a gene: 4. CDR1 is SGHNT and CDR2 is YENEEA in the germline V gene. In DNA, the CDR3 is TGTGCCAGCAGCTTATCGGGAGGGCAAAATGAGCAGTTCTTC. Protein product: CASSLSGGQNEQFF.

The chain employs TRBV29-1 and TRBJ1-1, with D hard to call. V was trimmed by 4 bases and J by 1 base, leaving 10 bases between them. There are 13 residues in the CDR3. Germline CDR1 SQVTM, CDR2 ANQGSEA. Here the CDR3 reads CSVVRTSNTEAFF. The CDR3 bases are TGCAGCGTTGTTAGGACCTCGAACACTGAAGCTTTCTTT.

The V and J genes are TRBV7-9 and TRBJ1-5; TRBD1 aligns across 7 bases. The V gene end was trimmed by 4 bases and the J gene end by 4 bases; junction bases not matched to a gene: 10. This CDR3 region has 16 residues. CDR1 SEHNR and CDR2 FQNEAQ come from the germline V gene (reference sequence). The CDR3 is CASSSWTGGGNQPQHF. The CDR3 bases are TGTGCCAGCAGCTCTTGGACAGGCGGGGGAAATCAGCCCCAGCATTTT.

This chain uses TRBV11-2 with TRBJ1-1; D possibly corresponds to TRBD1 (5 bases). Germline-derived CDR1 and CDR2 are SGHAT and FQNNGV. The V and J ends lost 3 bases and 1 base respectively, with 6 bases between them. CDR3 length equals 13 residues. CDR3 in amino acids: CASSFDRNTEAFF. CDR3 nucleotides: TGTGCCAGCAGCTTTGACAGGAACACTGAAGCTTTCTTT.

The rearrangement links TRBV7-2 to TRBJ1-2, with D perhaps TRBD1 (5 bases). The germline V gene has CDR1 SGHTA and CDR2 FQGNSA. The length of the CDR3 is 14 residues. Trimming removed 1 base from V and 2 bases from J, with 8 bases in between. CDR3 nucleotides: TGTGCCAGCAGCTTAGGTGGGGCAAACTATGGCTACACCTTC. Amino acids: CASSLGGANYGYTF.

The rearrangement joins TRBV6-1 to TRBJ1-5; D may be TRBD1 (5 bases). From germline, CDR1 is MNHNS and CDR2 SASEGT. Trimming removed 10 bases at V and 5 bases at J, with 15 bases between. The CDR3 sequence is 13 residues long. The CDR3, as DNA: TGTGCCAACAAGGGAACAGGAGATCAGCCCCAGCATTTT. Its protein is CANKGTGDQPQHF.

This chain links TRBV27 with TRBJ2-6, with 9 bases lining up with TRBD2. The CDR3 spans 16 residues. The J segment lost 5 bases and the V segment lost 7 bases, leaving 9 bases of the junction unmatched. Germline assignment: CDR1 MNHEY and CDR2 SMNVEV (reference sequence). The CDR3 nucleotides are TGTGCCAGCAACTATGCGGGAGGGCCCAGGGCCAACGTCCTGACTTTC. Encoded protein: CASNYAGGPRANVLTF. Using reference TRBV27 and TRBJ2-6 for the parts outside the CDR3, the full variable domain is EAQVTQNPRYLITVTGKKLTVTCSQNMNHEYMSWYRQDPGLGLRQIYYSMNVEVTDKGDVPEGYKVSRKEKRNFPLILESPSPNQTSLYFCASNYAGGPRANVLTFGAGSRLTVL.

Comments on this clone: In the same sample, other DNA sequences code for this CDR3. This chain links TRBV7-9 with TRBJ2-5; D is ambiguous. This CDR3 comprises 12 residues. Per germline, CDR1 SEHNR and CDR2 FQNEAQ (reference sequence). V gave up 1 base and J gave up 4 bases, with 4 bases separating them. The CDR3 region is CASSLVRETQYF. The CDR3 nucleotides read TGTGCCAGCAGCTTAGTTAGAGAGACCCAGTACTTC.

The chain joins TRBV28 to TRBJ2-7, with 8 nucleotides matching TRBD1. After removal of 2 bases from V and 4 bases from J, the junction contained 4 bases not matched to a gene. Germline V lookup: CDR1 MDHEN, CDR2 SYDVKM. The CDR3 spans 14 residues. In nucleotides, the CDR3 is TGTGCCAGCAGTTTAAGACAGGGGAGGTACGAGCAGTACTTC. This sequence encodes CASSLRQGRYEQYF.

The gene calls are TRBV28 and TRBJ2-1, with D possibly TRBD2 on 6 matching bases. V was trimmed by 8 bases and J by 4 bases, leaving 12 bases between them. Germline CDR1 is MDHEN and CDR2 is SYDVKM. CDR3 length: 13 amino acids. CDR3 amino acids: CASGGPRYNEQFF. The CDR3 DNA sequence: TGTGCCAGCGGAGGGCCGCGTTACAATGAGCAGTTCTTC.

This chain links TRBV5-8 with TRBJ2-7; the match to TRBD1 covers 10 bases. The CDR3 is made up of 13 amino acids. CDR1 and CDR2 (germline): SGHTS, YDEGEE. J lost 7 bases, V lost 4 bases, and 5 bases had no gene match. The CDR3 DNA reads TGTGCCAGCAGCAGGGACAGGGGTCGTGAGCAGTACTTC. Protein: CASSRDRGREQYF.

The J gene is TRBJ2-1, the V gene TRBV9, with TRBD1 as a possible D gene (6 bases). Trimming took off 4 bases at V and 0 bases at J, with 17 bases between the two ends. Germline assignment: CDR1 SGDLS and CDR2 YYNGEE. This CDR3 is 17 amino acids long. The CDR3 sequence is CASSPYPTGYSYNEQFF. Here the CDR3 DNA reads TGTGCCAGCAGCCCTTACCCGACAGGATACTCCTACAATGAGCAGTTCTTC.

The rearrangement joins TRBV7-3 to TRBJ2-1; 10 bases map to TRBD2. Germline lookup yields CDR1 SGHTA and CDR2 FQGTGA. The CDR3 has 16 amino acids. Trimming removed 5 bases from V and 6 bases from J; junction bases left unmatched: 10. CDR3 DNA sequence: TGTGCCAGCAGCCATGGGAGGACTAGCGGTTCCAATGAGCAGTTCTTC. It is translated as CASSHGRTSGSNEQFF.

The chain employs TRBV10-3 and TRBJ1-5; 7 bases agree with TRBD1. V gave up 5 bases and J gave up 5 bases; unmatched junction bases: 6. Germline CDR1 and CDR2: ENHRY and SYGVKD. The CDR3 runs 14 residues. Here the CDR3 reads CAISQRQGDQPQHF. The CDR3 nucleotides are TGTGCCATCAGTCAGAGACAGGGAGATCAGCCCCAGCATTTT.

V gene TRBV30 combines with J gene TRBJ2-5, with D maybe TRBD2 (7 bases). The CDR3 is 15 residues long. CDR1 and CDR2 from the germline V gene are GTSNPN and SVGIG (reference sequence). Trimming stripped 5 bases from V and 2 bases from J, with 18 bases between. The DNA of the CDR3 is TGTGCCTGGGCCCAGGGGCTAGCGGCACAAGAGACCCAGTACTTC. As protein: CAWAQGLAAQETQYF.

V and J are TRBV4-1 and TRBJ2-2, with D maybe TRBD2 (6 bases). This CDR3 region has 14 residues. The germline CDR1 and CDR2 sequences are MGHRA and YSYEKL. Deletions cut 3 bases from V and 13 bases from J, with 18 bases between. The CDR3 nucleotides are TGCGCCAGCAGCCACGGGACGGAACGGAGGGGGCTGTTTTTT. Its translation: CASSHGTERRGLFF.

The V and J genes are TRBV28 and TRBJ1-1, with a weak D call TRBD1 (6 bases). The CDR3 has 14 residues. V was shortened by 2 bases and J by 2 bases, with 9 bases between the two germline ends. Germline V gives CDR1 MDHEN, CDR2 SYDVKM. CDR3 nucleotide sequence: TGTGCCAGCAGTTTAGAGACAGGAAACACTGAAGCTTTCTTT. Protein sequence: CASSLETGNTEAFF.